This T cell receptor beta chain was captured by sequencing in a study of T cells in Graves' hyperthyroidism and ophthalmopathy. Germline lookup yields CDR1 MNHEY and CDR2 SVGEGT. The length of the CDR3 is 15 residues. V shed 8 bases, J shed 2 bases, and the junction held 11 bases outside the gene matches. Findings and limits, study-wide: Blood held most thyroid clonotypes expanded above 0.001 frequency. Stable hyperthyroidism was separated from ophthalmopathy by a model based on 13 V-J features.

This clonotype was counted many times. Its specificity is not known. Researchers amplified the TCR beta CDR3 regions from RNA transcripts. A set of HTBI primers served as the primers for a first-round RT-PCR of the TCR CDR3. TCRdb fed the multiplex PCR reads into MiXCR, producing one record per CDR3 protein. The sample includes 250,000 to 300,000 distinct CDR3 sequences, 12% to 15% of them seen just once. From around 11 ml of fresh peripheral blood, PBMCs were isolated. The V call is TRBV6-2 or TRBV6-3, the J call TRBJ2-7; 8 nucleotides align to TRBD2. The material sequenced was blood. The receptor's source is a woman aged 40 to 50 with Graves' hyperthyroidism. The CDR3 sequence: CASGSGGAGPYEQYF. CDR3 nucleotide sequence: TGTGCCAGCGGCTCGGGGGGGGCAGGGCCCTACGAGCAGTACTTC.